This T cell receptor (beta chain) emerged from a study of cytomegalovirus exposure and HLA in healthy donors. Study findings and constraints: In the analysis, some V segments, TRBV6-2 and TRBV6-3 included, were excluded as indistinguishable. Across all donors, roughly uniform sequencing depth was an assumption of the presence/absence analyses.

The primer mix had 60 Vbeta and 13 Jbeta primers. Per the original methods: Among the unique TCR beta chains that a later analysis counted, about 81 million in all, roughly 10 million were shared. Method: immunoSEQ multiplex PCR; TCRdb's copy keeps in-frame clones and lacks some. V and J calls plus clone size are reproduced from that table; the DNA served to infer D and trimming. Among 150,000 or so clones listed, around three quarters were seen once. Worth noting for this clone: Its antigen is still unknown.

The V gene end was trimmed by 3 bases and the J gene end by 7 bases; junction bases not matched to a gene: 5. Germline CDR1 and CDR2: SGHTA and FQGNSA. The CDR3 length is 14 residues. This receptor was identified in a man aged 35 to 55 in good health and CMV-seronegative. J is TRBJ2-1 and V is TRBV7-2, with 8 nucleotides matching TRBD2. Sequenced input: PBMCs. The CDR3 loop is CASSLVASGNEQFF. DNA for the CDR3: TGTGCCAGCAGCTTGGTTGCTAGCGGGAATGAGCAGTTCTTC.